This TCR beta chain emerged from a study of Graves' ophthalmopathy and Graves' hyperthyroidism (dated by TCRdb to 2016 to 2018). About the investigation overall: Peripheral blood was collected at initial diagnosis, prior to any treatment. The study used signatures of the TCR beta repertoire to tell Graves' ophthalmopathy apart from Graves' hyperthyroidism and to predict which patients would progress to ophthalmopathy. In total, some 140 blood samples were TCR-sequenced: approximately 42 ophthalmopathy, 75 hyperthyroidism and approximately 17 hyperthyroidism-to-ophthalmopathy patients. A discovery set of 100 or so patients (around 40 ophthalmopathy, around 57 stable hyperthyroidism) was enrolled to explore V-J signatures distinguishing ophthalmopathy from hyperthyroidism. The independent validation cohort included about 20 hyperthyroidism patients plus 17 patients who later progressed from hyperthyroidism to ophthalmopathy. In about six hyperthyroidism patients, the T-cell repertoires found in thyroid tissue were compared with those found in blood. Once sampling was done, hyperthyroidism patients were given methimazole at a starting dose of 30 mg daily, while ophthalmopathy patients were given high-dose intravenous methylprednisolone. The 90 or so discovery patients were randomly split 7:3 into training and test sets. Points the paper makes about the study in general: Ophthalmopathy was separated from stable hyperthyroidism by the 13-signature model with more than 85% sensitivity and less than 82% specificity in cross-validation and with 80%/75% in the test set. In validation, the model predicted ophthalmopathy progression with 55% to 71% sensitivity and 72.22% specificity; eleven to twelve predicted patients were CT-confirmed with GO in a median of about 7.1 months. No statistical method was used to predetermine the sample size, and group allocation was not hidden from the investigators. Most expanded thyroid clonotypes with a frequency above 0.001 also appeared in blood, which suggests that blood repertoires may reflect the immune response in the thyroid.

TCR beta CDR3 regions were amplified from RNA transcripts for repertoire sequencing. The first round was an RT-PCR using HTBI primers with the Qiagen OneStep RT-PCR kit, and this first round was followed by a second-round multiplex PCR, then size selection and purification. Sequencing of the libraries was carried out on an Illumina HiSeq2000 in paired-end mode with 100 bp reads. As for the original processing: Reads were processed with SOAPnuke, discarding reads with adapters, uncalled bases, mean Phred below 15, or no exact constant-primer or identifier match. COPE v1.2.5 was used to merge the high-quality paired reads. Each unique nucleotide sequence was treated as a clonotype, and MiTCR v1.1 was used to align the clonotypes to the IMGT TRB V, D and J references. Only V-J combinations with frequency above 0.0001 were analysed, covering around 99% of repertoires. For each V-J combination, a TCR clonal expansion and chaos score was defined as the ratio of F50 clonal expansion to chaos observed in the TCRdist matrix. Welch's t-statistics and random forest were used to narrow the features down to about twelve V-J combinations, which were then fed into a naive Bayes classifier. The similarity between thyroid and blood repertoires was quantified using the Morisita-Horn index. The raw public reads went through TCRdb reprocessing: fastp at Q25, MiXCR clone calling, in-frame beta chains kept. Identical CDR3 proteins give one entry, which carries the most common genes and DNA. In this record, the V and J calls reflect TCRdb's handling and not the investigators' own analysis. Within this sample are roughly 380,000 distinct CDR3 sequences, with 15% of them counted one time only. Of the sample, roughly 7% is held by the ten largest clones.

This clonotype was found many times. Its antigen has not been determined. Per-nucleotide qualities are absent, and no much larger clonotype sits a single base away. A patient counted as having stable hyperthyroidism if there was no progression to ophthalmopathy within 18 months of follow-up. Hyperthyroidism patients were newly diagnosed, were aged 18 to 65 years, and had a disease duration under 2 months. Patients with other autoimmune diseases, uncontrolled infections, pregnancy or lactation were excluded. Diagnosis was based on clinical symptoms, serum thyroxine, TRAb, thyroid ultrasound and orbital computed tomography. Using Ficoll-Paque density gradient centrifugation, PBMCs were isolated from 9.5 to 10 ml of fresh peripheral blood. Total RNA was extracted with Trizol reagent and quality-checked on an Agilent 2100 Bioanalyzer. The germline V gene provides CDR1 SNHLY and CDR2 FYNNEI. Counted from cysteine to phenylalanine, this CDR3 has 12 amino acids. Only CDR3 DNA is held: 36 bases, read in frame from base 1. The trim is 8 bases for V and 5 bases for J, with a gap of 13 bases between the germline ends.

Sequencing was carried out using peripheral blood. The V and J genes are TRBV2 and TRBJ2-7; the D gene is possibly TRBD1 or TRBD2, each agreeing over 5 bases. The TCR sequence derives from a woman in her late teens or twenties with stable Graves' hyperthyroidism. Donor details come from another sample of the same person, matched by shared clones. The nucleotide sequence is given as TGTGCCAGCTATGGGGGTCTCGACGAGCAGTACTTC. This codes for CASYGGLDEQYF.